This entry features one T cell receptor (beta chain) sequence. Methods used by the authors: Amplifying reference gene primers gave estimates of nucleated cell counts. Using immunoSEQ multiplex PCR, the repertoire was profiled, and TCRdb retains in-frame clones only, with some absent. That table furnishes V, J and clone size, whereas the DNA furnished D and trimming. The data show 100,000 to 150,000 clones, with around four fifths seen just once and over 4.5% held by the top ten. This specimen comes from a study of blood T cell repertoires in COVID-19. Overall study context: PBMCs, B-cell-depleted T cells, or T cells provided the cDNA or gDNA that made up the material.

This sequence originates from a man between 60 and 70 years old with acute or convalescent COVID-19. The sequenced sample was peripheral blood.

DNA of the CDR3: TGTGCCAGCAGCCAAGAAGGGGCCTACAATGAGCAGTTCTTC. This encodes CASSQEGAYNEQFF. V gene TRBV14 combines with J gene TRBJ2-1; maybe TRBD1 (5 bases). With 0 bases removed from V and 2 bases from J, the gap between germline ends came to 5 bases. This CDR3 spans 14 amino acids. Germline CDR1 and CDR2: SGHDN and FVKESK.